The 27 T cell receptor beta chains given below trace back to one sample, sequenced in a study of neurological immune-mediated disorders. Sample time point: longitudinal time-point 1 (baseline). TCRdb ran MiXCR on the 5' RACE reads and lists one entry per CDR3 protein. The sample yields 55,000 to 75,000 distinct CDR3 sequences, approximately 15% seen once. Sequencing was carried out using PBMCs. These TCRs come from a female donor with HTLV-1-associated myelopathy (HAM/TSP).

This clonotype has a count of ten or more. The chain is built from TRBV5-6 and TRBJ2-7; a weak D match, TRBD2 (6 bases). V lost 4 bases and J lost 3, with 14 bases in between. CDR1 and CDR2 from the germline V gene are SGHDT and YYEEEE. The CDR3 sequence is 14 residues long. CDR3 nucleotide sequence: TGTGCCAGCAGCCGGGACTCTTTCTTCTACGAGCAGTACTTC. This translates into CASSRDSFFYEQYF.

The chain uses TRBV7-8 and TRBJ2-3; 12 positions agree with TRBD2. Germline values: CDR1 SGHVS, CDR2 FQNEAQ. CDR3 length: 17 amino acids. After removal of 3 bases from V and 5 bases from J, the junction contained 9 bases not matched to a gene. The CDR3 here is CASSLSLAGGRRDTQYF. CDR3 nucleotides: TGTGCCAGCAGCTTGTCCCTAGCGGGAGGGAGGCGAGATACGCAGTATTTT.

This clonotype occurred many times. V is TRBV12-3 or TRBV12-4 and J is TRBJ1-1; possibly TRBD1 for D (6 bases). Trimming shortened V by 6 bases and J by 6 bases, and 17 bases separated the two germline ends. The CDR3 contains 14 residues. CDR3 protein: CASSLQGAHAEAFF. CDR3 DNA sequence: TGTGCCAGCAGCTTACAGGGTGCGCACGCTGAAGCTTTCTTT.

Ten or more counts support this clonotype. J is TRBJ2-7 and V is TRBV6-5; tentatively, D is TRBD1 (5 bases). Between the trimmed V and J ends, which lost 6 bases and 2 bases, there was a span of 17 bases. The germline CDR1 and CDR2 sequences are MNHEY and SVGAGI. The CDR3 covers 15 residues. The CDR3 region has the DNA TGTGCCAGCAGGCCCGACAGATCTCCTACCTACGAGCAGTACTTC. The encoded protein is CASRPDRSPTYEQYF.

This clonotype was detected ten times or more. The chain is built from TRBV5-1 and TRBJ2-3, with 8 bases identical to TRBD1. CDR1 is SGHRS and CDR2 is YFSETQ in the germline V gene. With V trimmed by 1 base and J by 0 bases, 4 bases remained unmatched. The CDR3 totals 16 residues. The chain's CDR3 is CASSLIQGGSTDTQYF. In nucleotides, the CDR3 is TGCGCCAGCAGCTTGATACAGGGGGGAAGCACAGATACGCAGTATTTT.

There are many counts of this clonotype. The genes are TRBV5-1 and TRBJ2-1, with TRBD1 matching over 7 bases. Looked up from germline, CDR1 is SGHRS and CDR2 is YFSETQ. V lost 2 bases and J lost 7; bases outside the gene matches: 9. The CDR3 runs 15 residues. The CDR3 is CASSFQEGAQNEQFF. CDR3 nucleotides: TGCGCCAGCAGCTTTCAAGAGGGGGCGCAGAATGAGCAGTTCTTC. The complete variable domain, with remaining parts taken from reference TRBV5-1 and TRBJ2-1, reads KAGVTQTPRYLIKTRGQQVTLSCSPISGHRSVSWYQQTPGQGLQFLFEYFSETQRNKGNFPGRFSGRQFSNSRSEMNVSTLELGDSALYLCASSFQEGAQNEQFFGPGTRLTVL.

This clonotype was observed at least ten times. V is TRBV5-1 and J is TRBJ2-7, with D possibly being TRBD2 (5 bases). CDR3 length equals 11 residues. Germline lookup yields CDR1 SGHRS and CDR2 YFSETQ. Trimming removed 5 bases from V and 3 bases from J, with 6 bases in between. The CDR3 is CASRRDYEQYF. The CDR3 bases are TGCGCCAGCAGACGGGACTACGAGCAGTACTTC.

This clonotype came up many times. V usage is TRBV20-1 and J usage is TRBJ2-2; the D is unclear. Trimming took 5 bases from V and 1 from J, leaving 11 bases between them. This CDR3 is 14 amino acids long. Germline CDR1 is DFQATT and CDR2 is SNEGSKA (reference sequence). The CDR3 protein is CSAVYNRNTGELFF. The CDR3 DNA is TGCAGTGCTGTGTATAACAGGAACACCGGGGAGCTGTTTTTT.

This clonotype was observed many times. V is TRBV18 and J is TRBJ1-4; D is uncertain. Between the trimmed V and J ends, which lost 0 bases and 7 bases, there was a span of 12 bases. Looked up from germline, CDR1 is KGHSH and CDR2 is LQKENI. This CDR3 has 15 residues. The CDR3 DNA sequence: TGTGCCAGCTCACCACCGTCTTTCGAAAGTGAAAAACTGTTTTTT. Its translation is CASSPPSFESEKLFF.

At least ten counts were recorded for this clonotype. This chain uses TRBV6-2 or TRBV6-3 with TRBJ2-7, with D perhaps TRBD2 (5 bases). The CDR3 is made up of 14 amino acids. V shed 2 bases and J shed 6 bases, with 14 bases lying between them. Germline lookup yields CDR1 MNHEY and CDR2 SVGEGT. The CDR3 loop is CASSYNRGRGEQYF. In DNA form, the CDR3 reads TGTGCCAGCAGTTACAACCGGGGTCGGGGCGAGCAGTACTTC.

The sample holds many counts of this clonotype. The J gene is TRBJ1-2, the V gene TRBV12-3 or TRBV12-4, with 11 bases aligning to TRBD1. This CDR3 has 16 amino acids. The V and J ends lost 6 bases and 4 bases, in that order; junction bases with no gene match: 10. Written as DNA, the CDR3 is TGTGCCAGCAGAACGGACAGGGGGCGATTCTCCTATGGCTACACCTTC. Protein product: CASRTDRGRFSYGYTF.

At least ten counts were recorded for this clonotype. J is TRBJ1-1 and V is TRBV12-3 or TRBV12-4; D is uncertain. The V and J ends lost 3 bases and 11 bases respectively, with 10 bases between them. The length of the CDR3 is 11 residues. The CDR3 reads CASSFGPGAFF. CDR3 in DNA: TGTGCCAGCAGTTTTGGACCTGGGGCTTTCTTT.

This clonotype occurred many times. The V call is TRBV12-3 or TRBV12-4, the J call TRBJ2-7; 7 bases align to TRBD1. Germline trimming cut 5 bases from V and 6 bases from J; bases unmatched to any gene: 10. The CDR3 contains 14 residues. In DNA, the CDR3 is TGTGCCAGCAGTGTTCAGACAGGGATGGGCGAGCAGTACTTC. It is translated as CASSVQTGMGEQYF.

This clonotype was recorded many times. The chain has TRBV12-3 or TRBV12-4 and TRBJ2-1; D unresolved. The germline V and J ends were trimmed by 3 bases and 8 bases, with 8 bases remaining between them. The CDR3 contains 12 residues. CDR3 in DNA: TGTGCCAGCAGTTTGTTTGGGGATGAGCAGTTCTTC. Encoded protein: CASSLFGDEQFF.

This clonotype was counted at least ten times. The CDR3 loop is CASSFVNTGELFF. For the CDR3, the DNA is TGTGCCAGCAGCTTCGTGAACACCGGGGAGCTGTTTTTT. V usage is TRBV7-2 and J usage is TRBJ2-2; no reliable D call. V shed 3 bases and J shed 1 base, with 3 bases lying between them. The germline V gene has CDR1 SGHTA and CDR2 FQGNSA. CDR3 length equals 13 residues.

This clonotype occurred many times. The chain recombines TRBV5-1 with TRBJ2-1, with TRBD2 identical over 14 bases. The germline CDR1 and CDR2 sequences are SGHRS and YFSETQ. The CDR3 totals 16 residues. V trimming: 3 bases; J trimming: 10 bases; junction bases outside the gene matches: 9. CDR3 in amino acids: CASSSMTSGGAGEQFF. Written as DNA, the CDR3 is TGCGCCAGCAGCTCGATGACTAGCGGGGGGGCAGGAGAGCAGTTCTTC. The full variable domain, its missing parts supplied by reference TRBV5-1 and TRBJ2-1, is KAGVTQTPRYLIKTRGQQVTLSCSPISGHRSVSWYQQTPGQGLQFLFEYFSETQRNKGNFPGRFSGRQFSNSRSEMNVSTLELGDSALYLCASSSMTSGGAGEQFFGPGTRLTVL.

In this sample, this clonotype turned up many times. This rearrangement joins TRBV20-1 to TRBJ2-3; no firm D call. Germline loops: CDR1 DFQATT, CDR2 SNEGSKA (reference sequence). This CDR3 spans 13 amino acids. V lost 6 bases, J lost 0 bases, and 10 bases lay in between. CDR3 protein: CSAPPTSTDTQYF. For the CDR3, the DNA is TGCAGTGCCCCCCCGACTAGCACAGATACGCAGTATTTT.

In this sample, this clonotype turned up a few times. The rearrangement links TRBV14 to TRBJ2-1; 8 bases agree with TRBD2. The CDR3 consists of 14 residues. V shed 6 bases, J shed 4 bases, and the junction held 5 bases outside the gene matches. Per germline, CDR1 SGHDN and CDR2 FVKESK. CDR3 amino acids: CASRRGGEYNEQFF. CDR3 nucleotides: TGTGCCAGCAGACGGGGGGGAGAATACAATGAGCAGTTCTTC.

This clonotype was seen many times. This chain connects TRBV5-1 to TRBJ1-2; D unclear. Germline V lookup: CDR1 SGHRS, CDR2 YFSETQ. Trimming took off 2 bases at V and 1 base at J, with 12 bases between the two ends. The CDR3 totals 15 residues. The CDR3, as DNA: TGCGCCAGCAGCTTTTTAGGTCAAAATAACTATGGCTACACCTTC. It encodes CASSFLGQNNYGYTF.

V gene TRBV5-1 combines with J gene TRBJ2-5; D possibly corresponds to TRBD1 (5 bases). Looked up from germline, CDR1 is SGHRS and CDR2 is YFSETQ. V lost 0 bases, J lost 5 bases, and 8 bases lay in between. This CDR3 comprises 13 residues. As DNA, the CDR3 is TGCGCCAGCAGCTTGGTGGGGCCGGAGACCCAGTACTTC. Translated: CASSLVGPETQYF.

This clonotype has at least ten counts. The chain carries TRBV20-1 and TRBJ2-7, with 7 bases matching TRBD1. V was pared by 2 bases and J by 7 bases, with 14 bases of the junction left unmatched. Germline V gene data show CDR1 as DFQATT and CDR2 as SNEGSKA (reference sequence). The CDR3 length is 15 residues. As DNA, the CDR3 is TGCAGTGCTAGACCTACCGGGACAGCGACGTCTGAGCAGTACTTC. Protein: CSARPTGTATSEQYF.

The DNA for the CDR3 is TGTGCCAGCAGCTTACCGCCGGGAGGTTATGGACGAAAACTGTTTTTT. Its protein is CASSLPPGGYGRKLFF. This rearrangement joins TRBV7-9 to TRBJ1-4, with D unresolved. Per the germline V gene, CDR1 is SEHNR and CDR2 is FQNEAQ (reference sequence). The CDR3 is 16 residues long. The V end lost 2 bases, the J end lost 10 bases, and 20 bases lay between the germline ends.

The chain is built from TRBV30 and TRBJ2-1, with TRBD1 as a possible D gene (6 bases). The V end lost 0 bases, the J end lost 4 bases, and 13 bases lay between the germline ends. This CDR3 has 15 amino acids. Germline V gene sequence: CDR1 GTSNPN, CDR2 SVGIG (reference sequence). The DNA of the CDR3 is TGTGCCTGGAGTGTATGGGGGCGCGGGTACAATGAGCAGTTCTTC. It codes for CAWSVWGRGYNEQFF.

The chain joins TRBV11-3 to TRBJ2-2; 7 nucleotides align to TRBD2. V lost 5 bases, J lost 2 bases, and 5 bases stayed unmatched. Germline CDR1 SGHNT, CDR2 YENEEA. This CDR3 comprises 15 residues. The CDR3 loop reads CASSPAGTNTGELFF. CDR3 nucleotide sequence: TGTGCCAGCAGCCCAGCGGGGACTAACACCGGGGAGCTGTTTTTT.

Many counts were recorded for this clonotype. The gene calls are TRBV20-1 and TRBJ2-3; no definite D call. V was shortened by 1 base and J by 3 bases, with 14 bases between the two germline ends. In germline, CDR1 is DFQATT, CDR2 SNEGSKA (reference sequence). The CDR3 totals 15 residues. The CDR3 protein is CSARVSSAVTDTQYF. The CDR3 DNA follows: TGCAGTGCTAGAGTGTCGTCGGCAGTAACAGATACGCAGTATTTT.

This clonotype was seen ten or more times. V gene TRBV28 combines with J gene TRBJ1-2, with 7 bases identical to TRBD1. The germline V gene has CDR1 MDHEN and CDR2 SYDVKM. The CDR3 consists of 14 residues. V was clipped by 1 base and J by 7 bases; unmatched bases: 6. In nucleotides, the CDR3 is TGTGCCAGCAGTTTATCACAGGGGAGTCGTGGCTACACCTTC. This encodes CASSLSQGSRGYTF.

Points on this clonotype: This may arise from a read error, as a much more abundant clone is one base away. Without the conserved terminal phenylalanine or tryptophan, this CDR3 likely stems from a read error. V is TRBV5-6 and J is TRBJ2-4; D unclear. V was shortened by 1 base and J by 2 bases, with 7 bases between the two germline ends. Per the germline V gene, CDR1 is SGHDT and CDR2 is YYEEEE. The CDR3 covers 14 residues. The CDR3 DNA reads TGTGCCAGCAGCTTGACTATAACCAAAAACATTCAGTACCTC. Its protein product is CASSLTITKNIQYL.